Each of the 3 T cell receptor beta chains below was sequenced from the same sample in a study of T cell clonality in common variable immunodeficiency. Data came from immunoSEQ multiplex PCR; TCRdb stores just in-frame clones and leaves some out. This sample has 52,000 or so clones, each found more than once. Material for sequencing was peripheral blood mononuclear cells. All receptors come from a person aged 18 to 75 in good health.

This clone showed up many times. The CDR3 end is not reached by the read, which stops 3 residues before it; the germline J gene fills it in. The rearrangement links TRBV5-1 to TRBJ2-1, with D perhaps assigned TRBD1 or TRBD2 (5 bases each). The V gene lost 4 bases and the J gene lost 5 bases, with 10 bases spanning the gap. The CDR3 has 13 amino acids. Germline values: CDR1 SGHRS, CDR2 YFSETQ. The CDR3 DNA, read in part, is TGCGCCAGCAGCATGCAGGGAGACAATGAG. Its translation is CASSMQGDNE. The full CDR3 is CASSMQGDNEQFF.

This clone came up many times. The CDR3 end is not reached by the read, which stops 3 residues before it; the germline J gene fills it in. The chain employs TRBV5-1 and TRBJ1-1, with D perhaps matching TRBD1 (6 bases). Trimming shortened V by 3 bases and J by 1 base, and 7 bases separated the two germline ends. Germline V gene lookup returns CDR1 SGHRS and CDR2 YFSETQ. This CDR3 region has 13 residues. CDR3 bases read: TGCGCCAGCAGCTGGACAGAGAACACTGAA. It translates to CASSWTENTE. The CDR3 reads in full as CASSWTENTEAFF.

This clone occurred many times. From the germline J gene comes the end of the CDR3, since the read stops 3 residues before it. The chain employs TRBV14 and TRBJ2-5, with a possible D match to TRBD2 (5 bases). Per germline, CDR1 SGHDN and CDR2 FVKESK. The CDR3 sequence is 15 residues long. Trimming took off 1 base at V and 1 base at J, with 10 bases between the two ends. The CDR3 reads CASSQGTAVQETQYF. The CDR3 DNA, read in part, is TGTGCCAGCAGCCAAGGAACAGCGGTCCAAGAGACC.